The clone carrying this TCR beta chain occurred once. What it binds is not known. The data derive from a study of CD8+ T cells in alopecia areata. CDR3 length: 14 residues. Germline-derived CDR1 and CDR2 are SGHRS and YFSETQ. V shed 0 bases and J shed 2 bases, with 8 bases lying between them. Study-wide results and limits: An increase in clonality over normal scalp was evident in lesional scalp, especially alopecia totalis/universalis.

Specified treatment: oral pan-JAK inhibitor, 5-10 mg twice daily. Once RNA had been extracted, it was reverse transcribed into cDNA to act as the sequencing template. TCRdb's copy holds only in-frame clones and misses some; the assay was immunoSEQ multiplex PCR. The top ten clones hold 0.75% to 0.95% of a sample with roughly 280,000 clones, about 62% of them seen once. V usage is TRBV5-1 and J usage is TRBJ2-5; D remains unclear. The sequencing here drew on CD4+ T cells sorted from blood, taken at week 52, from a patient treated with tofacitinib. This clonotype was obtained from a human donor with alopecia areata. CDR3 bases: TGCGCCAGCAGCTTGGCTTCCCAGCAAGAGACCCAGTACTTC. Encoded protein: CASSLASQQETQYF.